Reported below is one TCR beta chain. V lost 4 bases and J lost 5, with 17 bases in between. This CDR3 region has 16 residues. Germline CDR1 and CDR2: LNHDA and SQIVND (reference sequence). Method: immunoSEQ multiplex PCR; TCRdb's copy keeps in-frame clones and lacks some. This table holds under 65,000 clones, more than 85% found once. This record comes from a study of control samples from healthy donors and cancer patients. This sequence was found in a man in his thirties or forties with colorectal cancer. What was sequenced was PBMCs. The chain recombines TRBV19 with TRBJ1-4; tentatively, D is TRBD1 (6 bases). The CDR3 spells CASSTQGQIGNEKLFF. In DNA form, the CDR3 reads TGTGCCAGTAGTACTCAAGGACAGATAGGAAATGAAAAACTGTTTTTT.